This T cell receptor beta chain was documented in a study of cytomegalovirus exposure and HLA in healthy donors. The CDR3 loop spans 13 amino acids. The V gene's germline CDR1 is MRHNA and CDR2 SNTAGT. Trimming took off 0 bases at V and 8 bases at J, with 10 bases between the two ends. Likely unrecorded immune exposures existed in these nominally healthy donors. Primers: 60 Vbeta forward and 13 Jbeta reverse. Some clones are missing from TCRdb's copy, which holds only in-frame ones; the method was immunoSEQ multiplex PCR. Among about 190,000 clones, approximately 87% were seen once, and the ten largest hold 1% to 1.5%.

The source material was PBMCs. The TCR sequence derives from a man aged 30 to 39 in good health and CMV-seronegative. The V call is TRBV6-4, the J call TRBJ1-2; no clear D gene. The CDR3 reads CASSDSWGDGYTF. The CDR3 DNA follows: TGTGCCAGCAGTGACTCGTGGGGAGACGGCTACACCTTC.